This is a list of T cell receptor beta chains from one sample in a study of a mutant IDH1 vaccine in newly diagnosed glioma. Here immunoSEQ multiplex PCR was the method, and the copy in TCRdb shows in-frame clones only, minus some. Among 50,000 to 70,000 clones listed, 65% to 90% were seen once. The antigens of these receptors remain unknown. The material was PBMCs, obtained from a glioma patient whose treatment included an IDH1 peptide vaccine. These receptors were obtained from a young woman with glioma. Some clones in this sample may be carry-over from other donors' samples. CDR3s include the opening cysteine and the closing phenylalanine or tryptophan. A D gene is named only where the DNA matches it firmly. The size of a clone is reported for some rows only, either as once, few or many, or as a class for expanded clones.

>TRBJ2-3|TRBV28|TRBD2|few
CASSPTGLAGRISTDTQYF
TGTGCCAGCAGTCCCACCGGACTAGCGGGTCGGATAAGCACAGATACGCAGTATTTT
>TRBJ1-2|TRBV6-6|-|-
CASSSSNGYGYTF
TGTGCCAGCAGTTCTAGTAACGGGTATGGCTACACCTTC
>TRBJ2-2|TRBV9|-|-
CASSVRQANTGELFF
TGTGCCAGCAGCGTACGACAAGCGAACACCGGGGAGCTGTTTTTT
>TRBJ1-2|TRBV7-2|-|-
CASSPPGQNYGYTF
TGTGCCAGCAGCCCTCCAGGGCAGAACTATGGCTACACCTTC
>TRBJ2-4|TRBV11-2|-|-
CASSTSLGTKNIQYF
TGTGCCAGCAGCACCTCGTTGGGGACGAAAAACATTCAGTACTTC
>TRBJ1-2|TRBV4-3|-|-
CVSSRSRQDGYTF
TGCGTCAGCAGCCGCTCACGACAGGACGGCTACACCTTC
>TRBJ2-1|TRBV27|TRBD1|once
CASSLSAGGRNEQFF
TGTGCCAGCAGTTTATCGGCAGGGGGCAGGAATGAGCAGTTCTTC
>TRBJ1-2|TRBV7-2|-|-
CASSLLEPIDGYTF
TGTGCCAGCAGCTTATTAGAGCCCATCGATGGCTACACCTTC
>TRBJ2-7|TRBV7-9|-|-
CASSLGTVDYEQYF
TGTGCCAGCAGCCTCGGGACCGTAGACTACGAGCAGTACTTC
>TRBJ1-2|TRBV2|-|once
CASSPRDLGGYTF
TGTGCCAGCAGCCCCCGGGACCTCGGGGGCTACACCTTC
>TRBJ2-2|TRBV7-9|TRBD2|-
CASSSGRAGELFF
TGTGCCAGCAGCTCAGGGAGGGCCGGGGAGCTGTTTTTT
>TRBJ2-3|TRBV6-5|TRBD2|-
CASSLAGTGTDTQYF
TGTGCCAGCAGCCTAGCGGGGACCGGCACAGATACGCAGTATTTT
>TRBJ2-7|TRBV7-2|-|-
CASSRDPSYEQYF
TGTGCCAGCAGTAGGGACCCCTCCTACGAGCAGTACTTC
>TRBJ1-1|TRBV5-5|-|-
CASSLAEMNTEAFF
TGTGCCAGCAGCTTGGCAGAGATGAACACTGAAGCTTTCTTT
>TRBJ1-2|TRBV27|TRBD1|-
CASSLSVQGSIYGYTF
TGTGCCAGCAGTTTATCCGTACAGGGGAGCATCTATGGCTACACCTTC
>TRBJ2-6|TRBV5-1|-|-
CASSQASGANVLTF
TGCGCCAGCAGCCAGGCCTCTGGGGCCAACGTCCTGACTTTC
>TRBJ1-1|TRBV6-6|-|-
CASCTAGNTEAFF
TGTGCCAGCTGTACGGCCGGGAACACTGAAGCTTTCTTT
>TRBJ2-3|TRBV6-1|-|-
CASSESLLTQYF
TGTGCCAGCAGTGAATCCCTACTTACGCAGTATTTT
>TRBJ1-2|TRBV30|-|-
CAWNAPSFTGYGYTF
TGTGCCTGGAATGCTCCGAGCTTTACAGGCTATGGCTACACCTTC
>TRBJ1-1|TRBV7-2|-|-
CASSFGHTGTEAFF
TGTGCCAGCAGCTTCGGACACACTGGGACTGAAGCTTTCTTT
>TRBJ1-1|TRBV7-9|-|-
CASKLKEGPKNTEAFF
TGTGCCAGTAAACTTAAAGAAGGGCCGAAGAACACTGAAGCTTTCTTT
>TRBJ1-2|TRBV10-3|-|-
CAISGGREVTYGYTF
TGTGCCATCAGTGGTGGCAGGGAAGTTACCTATGGCTACACCTTC
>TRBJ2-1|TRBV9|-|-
CASSVVPGQPQFF
TGTGCCAGCAGCGTCGTCCCAGGACAGCCTCAGTTCTTC
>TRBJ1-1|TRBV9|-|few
CASSVGVRPDTEAFF
TGTGCCAGCAGCGTAGGTGTCAGGCCGGACACTGAAGCTTTCTTT
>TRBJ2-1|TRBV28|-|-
CASRITQRYLANEQFF
TGTGCCAGCAGGATCACCCAGCGGTACCTTGCCAATGAGCAGTTCTTC
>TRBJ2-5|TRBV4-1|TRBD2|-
CASSQFGLADGQETQYF
TGCGCCAGCAGCCAGTTCGGGCTAGCGGATGGGCAAGAGACCCAGTACTTC
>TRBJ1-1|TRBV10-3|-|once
CATRPSAGENTEAFF
TGTGCCACCCGACCCTCCGCCGGGGAGAACACTGAAGCTTTCTTT
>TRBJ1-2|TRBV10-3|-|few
CAISEVVYGYTF
TGTGCCATCAGTGAAGTAGTCTATGGCTACACCTTC
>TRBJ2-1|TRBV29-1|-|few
CSVVQGVAYNEQFF
TGCAGCGTGGTGCAGGGAGTTGCCTACAATGAGCAGTTCTTC
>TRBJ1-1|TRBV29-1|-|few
CSVHAGAGGRRAFF
TGCAGCGTCCATGCGGGGGCCGGAGGGAGGAGAGCTTTCTTT
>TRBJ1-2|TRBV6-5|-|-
CASSTPGAGGGYTF
TGTGCCAGCAGTACGCCGGGGGCAGGTGGGGGCTACACCTTC
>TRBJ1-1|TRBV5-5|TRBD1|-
CASSLRTGGTEAFF
TGTGCCAGCAGCCTCAGGACAGGAGGCACTGAAGCTTTCTTT
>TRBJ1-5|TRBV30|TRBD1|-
CAWSQGANQPQHF
TGTGCCTGGAGCCAGGGGGCGAATCAGCCCCAGCATTTT
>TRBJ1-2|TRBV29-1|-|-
CSAEDKGEGNYGYTF
TGCAGCGCGGAGGACAAAGGAGAAGGTAACTATGGCTACACCTTC
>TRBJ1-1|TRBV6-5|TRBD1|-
CASSIGTDTEAFF
TGTGCCAGCAGTATCGGGACAGACACTGAAGCTTTCTTT